Listed here are 17 T cell receptor beta chains from one sample, sequenced in a study of cytotoxic CD8 clonotypes in ibrutinib-treated CLL. Generated by immunoSEQ multiplex PCR, the TCRdb table keeps only in-frame clones and is missing some. Here the sample spans roughly 170,000 clones, more than 80% being singletons. This sample comprised PBMCs, obtained after 24 months of ibrutinib treatment. The receptors come from a human donor with chronic lymphocytic leukemia.

CDR3 loop: CASSRMSMFPYNEQFF. Written as DNA, the CDR3 is TGTGCCAGTAGTCGGATGAGTATGTTCCCCTACAATGAGCAGTTCTTC. V and J are TRBV19 and TRBJ2-1; D not certain. Trimming removed 5 bases at V and 2 bases at J, with 16 bases between. This CDR3 is 16 amino acids long. The germline CDR1 and CDR2 sequences are LNHDA and SQIVND (reference sequence).

The chain links TRBV28 to TRBJ2-7; D not resolved. From germline, CDR1 is MDHEN and CDR2 SYDVKM. The CDR3 is 15 amino acids. V was cut by 2 bases and J by 0 bases, with 11 bases left in between. The CDR3 protein is CASSLLAASSYEQYF. The CDR3 bases are TGTGCCAGCAGTTTACTGGCGGCGAGCTCCTACGAGCAGTACTTC.

The rearrangement links TRBV5-1 to TRBJ1-2; 8 bases agree with TRBD1. The junction had 9 bases not matched to a gene; V was cut back by 10 bases and J by 4 bases. The germline CDR1 and CDR2 sequences are SGHRS and YFSETQ. The CDR3 sequence is 13 residues long. The CDR3 nucleotides read TGCGCCCACAGGGGGAGGGGGGCCTATGGCTACACCTTC. Protein: CAHRGRGAYGYTF.

This chain links TRBV30 with TRBJ2-1; D ambiguous. Germline CDR1 reads GTSNPN; CDR2 reads SVGIG (reference sequence). The V end was cut by 3 bases, the J end by 0 bases, with 12 bases between. The CDR3 totals 15 residues. CDR3 region: CAWRKDPSSYNEQFF. The CDR3 DNA reads TGTGCCTGGAGGAAGGATCCTAGCTCCTACAATGAGCAGTTCTTC.

This sequence joins TRBV5-1 and TRBJ1-1; D unclear. V shed 0 bases and J shed 1 base, with 10 bases lying between them. The CDR3 is made up of 15 amino acids. Germline CDR1 and CDR2: SGHRS and YFSETQ. CDR3 DNA sequence: TGCGCCAGCAGCTTGGACGCCCATTCGAACACTGAAGCTTTCTTT. This sequence encodes CASSLDAHSNTEAFF.

V is TRBV6-1 and J is TRBJ2-1; 7 nucleotides agree with TRBD1. This CDR3 is built from 12 residues. Germline trimming cut 6 bases from V and 8 bases from J; bases unmatched to any gene: 4. Germline V lookup: CDR1 MNHNS, CDR2 SASEGT. The CDR3 nucleotides read TGTGCCAGCAGCCCCACAGGGGATGAGCAGTTCTTC. It specifies CASSPTGDEQFF.

The genes are TRBV5-1 and TRBJ1-1; the D is unclear. The CDR3 totals 14 residues. The V gene lost 0 bases and the J gene lost 0 bases, with 6 bases spanning the gap. Germline CDR1 SGHRS, CDR2 YFSETQ. In DNA form, the CDR3 reads TGCGCCAGCAGCTTGGGCGACTTGAACACTGAAGCTTTCTTT. The encoded protein is CASSLGDLNTEAFF. Complete variable domain (other parts from reference TRBV5-1 and TRBJ1-1): KAGVTQTPRYLIKTRGQQVTLSCSPISGHRSVSWYQQTPGQGLQFLFEYFSETQRNKGNFPGRFSGRQFSNSRSEMNVSTLELGDSALYLCASSLGDLNTEAFFGQGTRLTVV.

The chain is built from TRBV7-9 and TRBJ1-2; perhaps TRBD1 as D (5 bases). This CDR3 region has 15 residues. Trimming stripped 2 bases from V and 8 bases from J, with 18 bases between. Germline assignment: CDR1 SEHNR and CDR2 FQNEAQ (reference sequence). Here the CDR3 reads CASSLRAGGAQGYTF. The CDR3 nucleotides are TGTGCCAGCAGCTTACGCGCGGGTGGGGCACAAGGCTACACCTTC.

The gene calls are TRBV5-4 and TRBJ1-4; no reliable D call. The CDR3 spans 16 residues. V dropped 0 bases and J dropped 7 bases, with 16 bases sitting between them. Germline V gene data show CDR1 as SGHNT and CDR2 as YYREEE (reference sequence). CDR3 in amino acids: CASSLAGAGKGEKLFF. The CDR3 DNA reads TGTGCCAGCAGCTTGGCGGGAGCGGGGAAAGGTGAAAAACTGTTTTTT.

The chain links TRBV6-1 to TRBJ2-4; D is tentatively TRBD1 or TRBD2 (5 bases each). Trimming pared 8 bases from V and 1 base from J, leaving 6 bases between. The CDR3 extends over 12 amino acids. The germline CDR1 and CDR2 sequences are MNHNS and SASEGT. CDR3 nucleotide sequence: TGTGCCAGCTGGGGGGCCAAAAACATTCAGTACTTC. Its protein product is CASWGAKNIQYF.

The rearrangement joins TRBV5-4 to TRBJ1-1; 7 bases match TRBD1. The germline gives CDR1 SGHNT, CDR2 YYREEE (reference sequence). This CDR3 spans 14 amino acids. V lost 6 bases, J lost 0 bases, and 5 bases stayed unmatched. CDR3 bases: TGTGCCAGCACCCCCGGGACAGTGAACACTGAAGCTTTCTTT. Translated: CASTPGTVNTEAFF.

This clone was found once. The chain links TRBV7-6 to TRBJ2-1; D may match TRBD1 or TRBD2 (5 bases each). CDR1 and CDR2 (germline): SGHVS, FNYEAQ. V lost 3 bases, J lost 1 base, and 7 bases lay in between. The CDR3 runs 14 residues. CDR3 sequence reads: CASSLGESYNEQFF. CDR3 DNA: TGTGCCAGCAGCTTGGGGGAGTCCTACAATGAGCAGTTCTTC.

The chain couples TRBV6-6 to TRBJ2-7, with D perhaps given as TRBD1 or TRBD2 (5 bases each). Trimming removed 5 bases from V and 0 bases from J, with 11 bases in between. The CDR3 extends over 14 amino acids. CDR1 and CDR2 from the germline V gene are MNHNY and SVGAGI (reference sequence). CDR3 sequence: CASSPGAFSYEQYF. The CDR3 coding sequence is TGTGCCAGCAGTCCCGGGGCCTTCTCCTACGAGCAGTACTTC.

The CDR3 sequence is CASKQTRRSSYNEQFF. CDR3 nucleotides: TGTGCCAGCAAGCAGACTAGGAGGAGTTCCTACAATGAGCAGTTCTTC. The V gene is TRBV2, the J gene TRBJ2-1; D is possibly TRBD2 (6 bases). This CDR3 region has 16 residues. CDR1 is SNHLY and CDR2 is FYNNEI in the germline V gene. Trimming shortened V by 7 bases and J by 1 base, and 17 bases separated the two germline ends.

The chain carries TRBV27 and TRBJ2-7; the D gene is possibly TRBD2 (7 bases). The V gene lost 5 bases and the J gene lost 2 bases, with 16 bases spanning the gap. The CDR3 totals 15 residues. Germline values: CDR1 MNHEY, CDR2 SMNVEV (reference sequence). CDR3 region: CASSHQGRAPYEQYF. CDR3 DNA sequence: TGTGCCAGCAGTCATCAGGGGAGGGCTCCCTACGAGCAGTACTTC.

The chain uses TRBV14 and TRBJ2-5; D ambiguous. The ends were cut back, 4 bases at V and 5 bases at J, with 8 bases in the middle. This CDR3 spans 12 amino acids. Germline V CDR1 and CDR2: SGHDN, FVKESK. CDR3 sequence (DNA): TGTGCCAGCAGCCTTTCCCGGGAGACCCAGTACTTC. It encodes CASSLSRETQYF.

This clone came up a few times. The V call is TRBV15, the J call TRBJ1-3, with 7 bases fitting TRBD1. The ends lost 3 bases at V and 0 bases at J; junction bases unmatched: 5. CDR1 and CDR2 (germline): LNHNV, YYDKDF (reference sequence). The CDR3 length is 16 residues. CDR3 in DNA: TGTGCCACCAGCAGGGCGACAGGGATCTCTGGAAACACCATATATTTT. It codes for CATSRATGISGNTIYF.